Below, 12 T cell receptor beta chains from the same sample are listed, as sequenced in a study of blood T cell repertoires in COVID-19. Data came from immunoSEQ multiplex PCR; TCRdb stores just in-frame clones and leaves some out. The repertoire consists of roughly 320,000 clones, with over 75% occurring once and the leading ten covering about 4%. Source material: PBMCs or T cells enriched from blood (not recorded which). The receptors come from a man aged 30 to 45 who had recovered from COVID-19.

The genes are TRBV18 and TRBJ2-3; D is unclear. Germline CDR1 and CDR2: KGHSH and LQKENI. Trimming took 3 bases from V and 5 from J, leaving 15 bases between them. The CDR3 consists of 15 residues. In nucleotides, the CDR3 is TGTGCCAGCTCACCGCCAGTGGGCGTGAAAGATACGCAGTATTTT. Its translation: CASSPPVGVKDTQYF.

J is TRBJ2-3 and V is TRBV5-1; 8 bases are a match to TRBD1. Germline V gene data show CDR1 as SGHRS and CDR2 as YFSETQ. J was trimmed by 2 bases and V by 4 bases; bases with no gene match: 12. This CDR3 has 17 amino acids. CDR3 protein: CASSNIGTGLSTDTQYF. CDR3 sequence (DNA): TGCGCCAGCAGCAACATCGGGACAGGTTTATCCACAGATACGCAGTATTTT.

J is TRBJ2-5 and V is TRBV11-3; a possible D gene is TRBD2 (6 bases). CDR3 length equals 14 residues. CDR1 is SGHNT, CDR2 YENEEA, per germline. V lost 5 bases, J lost 1 base, and 11 bases lay in between. CDR3 amino acids: CASSPSAGQETQYF. The CDR3 DNA reads as TGTGCCAGCAGCCCTTCAGCGGGCCAAGAGACCCAGTACTTC.

V and J are TRBV24-1 and TRBJ1-1; D is unresolved. In germline, CDR1 is KGHDR, CDR2 SFDVKD. There are 14 residues in the CDR3. Trimming stripped 4 bases from V and 2 bases from J, with 10 bases between. The CDR3 region is CATSDHSGNTEAFF. As DNA, the CDR3 is TGTGCCACCAGTGACCACAGCGGAAACACTGAAGCTTTCTTT.

V gene TRBV30 combines with J gene TRBJ1-5, with D hard to call. V gave up 0 bases and J gave up 2 bases, with 8 bases separating them. This CDR3 comprises 14 residues. Germline CDR1 reads GTSNPN; CDR2 reads SVGIG (reference sequence). The CDR3 bases are TGTGCCTGGAGTGTGCTGCAGGGCAATCAGCCCCAGCATTTT. As protein: CAWSVLQGNQPQHF.

This chain connects TRBV28 to TRBJ2-7; 10 nucleotides agree with TRBD1. Losses at the gene ends were 4 bases for V and 1 base for J; bases not matched to a gene: 4. This CDR3 has 15 residues. CDR1 and CDR2 (germline): MDHEN, SYDVKM. The CDR3 DNA follows: TGTGCCAGCAGTTCCGGGACAGGGGCTTCCTACGAGCAGTACTTC. Amino acid sequence: CASSSGTGASYEQYF.

V and J are TRBV21-1 and TRBJ2-2; the D segment call TRBD1 is taken from the table without a DNA check. TRBV21-1 is marked as a pseudogene. This CDR3 has 22 residues. The CDR3 DNA is TGTGCCAGCAGCAAAAATTTTTTAGGGGACACCAGACAAGGGGCTTCTTCCGGGGAGCTGTTTTTT. It translates to CASSKNFLGDTRQGASSGELFF.

V usage is TRBV5-4 and J usage is TRBJ2-2; 8 positions match TRBD2. The CDR3 has 15 amino acids. Germline CDR1 reads SGHNT; CDR2 reads YYREEE (reference sequence). V dropped 2 bases and J dropped 6; count of bases not matched to a gene: 6. The CDR3 loop reads CASSLGSGIPGELFF. DNA for the CDR3: TGTGCCAGCAGCTTAGGTAGCGGGATACCCGGGGAGCTGTTTTTT.

This rearrangement joins TRBV28 to TRBJ1-2, with 8 positions matching TRBD1. The CDR3 runs to 14 residues. CDR1 and CDR2 (germline): MDHEN, SYDVKM. Losses at the gene ends were 3 bases for V and 5 bases for J; bases not matched to a gene: 5. The CDR3 DNA is TGTGCCAGCAGTTTTGGCCAGGGGGCTTATGGCTACACCTTC. Its protein product is CASSFGQGAYGYTF.

The chain combines TRBV11-3 with TRBJ1-4; D uncertain. Germline V gene data show CDR1 as SGHNT and CDR2 as YENEEA. The CDR3 length is 14 residues. The V gene lost 7 bases and the J gene lost 6 bases, with 15 bases spanning the gap. The CDR3 spells CASTKAPGDEKLFF. Here the CDR3 DNA reads TGTGCCAGCACAAAAGCCCCCGGAGATGAAAAACTGTTTTTT.

The CDR3 DNA reads as TGTGCCAGCAGCTCCCAACATAACAATCAGCCCCAGCATTTT. Encoded protein: CASSSQHNNQPQHF. The chain recombines TRBV7-2 with TRBJ1-5; no reliable D call. The germline V and J ends were trimmed by 4 bases and 3 bases, with 10 bases remaining between them. The CDR3 covers 14 residues. Germline loops: CDR1 SGHTA, CDR2 FQGNSA.

The V call is TRBV7-2, the J call TRBJ2-3; D is perhaps TRBD2 (7 bases). CDR1 is SGHTA and CDR2 is FQGNSA in the germline V gene. This CDR3 is built from 15 residues. The V end lost 0 bases, the J end lost 6 bases, and 13 bases lay between the germline ends. CDR3 protein: CASSLAGGAMDTQYF. The CDR3 bases are TGTGCCAGCAGCTTAGCTGGGGGGGCGATGGATACGCAGTATTTT.